The clone carrying this T cell receptor beta chain is a singleton in its sample. Its antigen is not identified. The data belong to a study of cytomegalovirus exposure and HLA in healthy donors. Findings of the study overall: Apparent HLA restriction characterized most CMV-associated TCR beta chains in a later analysis. A highly shared variant cluster was judged a likely technical artifact. Several of the most significant clusters appeared, in a later analysis, to be linked to common viral pathogens. TCR beta chains numbering approximately 150 were designated cytomegalovirus-associated.

Both 60 Vbeta primers and 13 Jbeta primers went into the PCR. Assay used: immunoSEQ multiplex PCR; TCRdb lists only in-frame clones, some missing. The table has around 130,000 clones, 80% seen once. The sequence was collected from a woman aged 40 to 50 in good health and CMV-seronegative. The sample taken for sequencing was PBMCs.

The CDR3 nucleotides are TGTGCCACCAGCAGAGCCCGAGCCGGACAGCCAAATGAAAAACTGTTTTTT. Protein product: CATSRARAGQPNEKLFF. V usage is TRBV15 and J usage is TRBJ1-4, with D possibly being TRBD1 (6 bases). CDR3 size: 17 residues. The V end lost 1 base, the J end lost 5 bases, and 17 bases lay between the germline ends. CDR1 is LNHNV, CDR2 YYDKDF, per germline (reference sequence).